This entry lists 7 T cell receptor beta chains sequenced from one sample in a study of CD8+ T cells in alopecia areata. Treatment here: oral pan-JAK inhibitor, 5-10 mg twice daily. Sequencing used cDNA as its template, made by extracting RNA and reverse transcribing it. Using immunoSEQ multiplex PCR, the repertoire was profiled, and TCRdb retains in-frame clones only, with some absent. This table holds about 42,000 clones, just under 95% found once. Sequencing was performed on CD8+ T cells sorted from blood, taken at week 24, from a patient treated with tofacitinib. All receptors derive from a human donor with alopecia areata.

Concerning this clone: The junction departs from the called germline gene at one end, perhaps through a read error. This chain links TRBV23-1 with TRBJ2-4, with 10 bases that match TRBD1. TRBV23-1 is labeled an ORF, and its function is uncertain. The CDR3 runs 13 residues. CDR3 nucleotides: TGCGCCAGCAGTCAATCGCTCCCGGGACAGGGGTGCTTC. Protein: CASSQSLPGQGCF.

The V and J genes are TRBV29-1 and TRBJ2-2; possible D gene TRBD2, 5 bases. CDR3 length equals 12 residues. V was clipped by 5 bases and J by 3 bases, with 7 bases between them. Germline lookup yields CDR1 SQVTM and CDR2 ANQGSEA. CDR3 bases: TGCAGCGTTCGGGGATACACCGGGGAGCTGTTTTTT. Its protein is CSVRGYTGELFF.

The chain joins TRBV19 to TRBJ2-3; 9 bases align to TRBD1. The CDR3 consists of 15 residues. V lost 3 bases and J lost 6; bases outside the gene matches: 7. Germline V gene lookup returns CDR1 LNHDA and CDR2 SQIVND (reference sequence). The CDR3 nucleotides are TGTGCCAGTAGTATTCAGACGACAGGGGGGGATACGCAGTATTTT. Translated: CASSIQTTGGDTQYF.

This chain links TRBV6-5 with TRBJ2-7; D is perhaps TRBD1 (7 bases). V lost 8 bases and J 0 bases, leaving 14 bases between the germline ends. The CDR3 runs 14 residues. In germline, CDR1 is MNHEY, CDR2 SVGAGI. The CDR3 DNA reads TGTGCCAGCCGGGCAGGGGGGCCCTCCTACGAGCAGTACTTC. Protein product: CASRAGGPSYEQYF.

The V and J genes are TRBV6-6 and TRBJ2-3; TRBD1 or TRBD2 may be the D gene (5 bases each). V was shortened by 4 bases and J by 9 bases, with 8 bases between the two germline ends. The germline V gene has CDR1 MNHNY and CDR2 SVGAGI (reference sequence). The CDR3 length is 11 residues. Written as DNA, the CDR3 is TGTGCCAGCAGTTCCGGGGCGACGCAGTATTTT. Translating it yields CASSSGATQYF.

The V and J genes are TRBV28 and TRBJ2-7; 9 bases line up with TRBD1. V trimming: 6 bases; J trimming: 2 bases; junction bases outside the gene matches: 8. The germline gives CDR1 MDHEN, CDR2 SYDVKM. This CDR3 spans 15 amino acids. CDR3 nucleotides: TGTGCCAGCAGCCCCTGGACAGGGGAAACCTACGAGCAGTACTTC. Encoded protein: CASSPWTGETYEQYF.

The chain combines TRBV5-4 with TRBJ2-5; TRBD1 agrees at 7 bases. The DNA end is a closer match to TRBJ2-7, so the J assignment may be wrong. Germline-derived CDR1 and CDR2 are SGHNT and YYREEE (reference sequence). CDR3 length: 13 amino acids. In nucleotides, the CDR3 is TGTGCCAGCAGCTTGGGACAGGGTAACGAGCAGTACTTC. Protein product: CASSLGQGNEQYF.